Following are 24 T cell receptor beta chains from one sample sequenced in a study of monozygotic twins with inflammatory bowel disease. From the 5' RACE reads, TCRdb lists one entry per CDR3 protein and no DNA. The sample includes more than 300,000 distinct CDR3 sequences. Sequenced: blood. The source is a human donor with ulcerative colitis or Crohn's disease, or a healthy co-twin of an affected twin (not recorded which).

The J gene is TRBJ2-5, the V gene TRBV20-1; TCRdb picks TRBD1, but there is no DNA to check that call. CDR1 and CDR2 (germline): DFQATT, SNEGSKA (reference sequence). The CDR3 is 16 residues long. The CDR3 region is CSARDMKTGKGETQYF.

The V gene is TRBV18, the J gene TRBJ2-1. This CDR3 spans 12 amino acids. Per germline, CDR1 KGHSH and CDR2 LQKENI. The CDR3 reads CASSRSLDEQFF.

V usage is TRBV9 and J usage is TRBJ2-7; as DNA is missing, the TRBD1 call by TCRdb cannot be tested. Germline V CDR1 and CDR2: SGDLS, YYNGEE. The CDR3 loop spans 14 amino acids. CDR3 residues: CASSGTESSYEQYF.

The chain combines TRBV5-1 with TRBJ1-5; the TRBD1 assignment by TCRdb is unverifiable without DNA. The CDR3 is made up of 16 amino acids. Germline values: CDR1 SGHRS, CDR2 YFSETQ. The CDR3 protein is CASSSARTGGYQPQHF.

CDR3 loop: CSALQGTNEKLFF. This chain connects TRBV20-1 to TRBJ1-4; TCRdb indicates TRBD1, and absent DNA this call remains unverified. This CDR3 is 13 amino acids long. In germline, CDR1 is DFQATT, CDR2 SNEGSKA (reference sequence).

The chain links TRBV2 to TRBJ1-1; TCRdb's D call, TRBD1, is unchecked because there is no DNA. The CDR3 runs 14 residues. CDR1 SNHLY and CDR2 FYNNEI come from the germline V gene. The CDR3 loop is CASSEQGDGTEAFF.

V usage is TRBV6-1 and J usage is TRBJ1-2; TCRdb proposes TRBD1, but this gene call is untestable without DNA. The CDR3 contains 15 residues. Germline lookup yields CDR1 MNHNS and CDR2 SASEGT. CDR3 protein: CASRFGRTGSYGYTF.

The rearrangement joins TRBV11-3 to TRBJ2-2; TCRdb's D call, TRBD1, is unchecked because there is no DNA. The CDR3 has 17 amino acids. CDR1 and CDR2 (germline): SGHNT, YENEEA. The CDR3 loop reads CASSLGWGQAGTGELFF.

The rearrangement links TRBV27 to TRBJ2-1; TCRdb returns TRBD1, unconfirmable since there is no DNA. The CDR3 consists of 15 residues. Germline V gene data show CDR1 as MNHEY and CDR2 as SMNVEV (reference sequence). The CDR3 is CASRGDSGPYNEQFF.

This chain joins TRBV5-6 and TRBJ2-1; TCRdb's D call of TRBD1 is untestable without DNA. This CDR3 has 15 amino acids. Germline V gives CDR1 SGHDT, CDR2 YYEEEE. The CDR3 sequence is CASSSTGHSYNEQFF.

The chain is built from TRBV4-3 and TRBJ2-7; TCRdb calls TRBD2, which cannot be checked without DNA. CDR1 LGHNA and CDR2 YSLEER come from the germline V gene. This CDR3 has 15 residues. The CDR3 protein is CASSQDVSSPREQYF.

This CDR3 is CASSLKRQDEAFF. This chain connects TRBV7-3 to TRBJ1-1; TCRdb's assignment of TRBD1 cannot be checked, as there is no DNA. The germline gives CDR1 SGHTA, CDR2 FQGTGA. CDR3 length: 13 amino acids.

The chain couples TRBV20-1 to TRBJ2-4. This CDR3 contains 14 residues. Looked up from germline, CDR1 is DFQATT and CDR2 is SNEGSKA (reference sequence). The CDR3 spells CSASWGQAKNIQYF.

The rearrangement uses TRBV7-9 and TRBJ2-2; there is no DNA to check the TCRdb D call of TRBD1. This CDR3 region has 16 residues. Germline CDR1 reads SEHNR; CDR2 reads FQNEAQ (reference sequence). CDR3 sequence reads: CASSFIETGNTGELFF.

CDR3 loop: CATSRLEGRGRETQYF. The chain has TRBV15 and TRBJ2-5; TCRdb's D gene call, TRBD2, goes unchecked for lack of DNA. This CDR3 is 16 amino acids long. Germline CDR1 and CDR2: LNHNV and YYDKDF (reference sequence).

The chain employs TRBV7-2 and TRBJ2-4; with no DNA, the TCRdb D assignment of TRBD1 cannot be verified. Germline CDR1 SGHTA, CDR2 FQGNSA. The CDR3 is 17 amino acids. The CDR3 protein is CASSPRRSGTVQNIQYF.

V is TRBV6-2 or TRBV6-3 and J is TRBJ2-7; no DNA is available, so the TRBD1 call from TCRdb remains unchecked. The CDR3 is 13 residues long. The germline CDR1 and CDR2 sequences are MNHEY and SVGEGT. This CDR3 reads CASSYTDSYEQYF.

The chain has TRBV11-2 and TRBJ2-2. Germline V gene lookup returns CDR1 SGHAT and CDR2 FQNNGV. This CDR3 comprises 14 residues. The CDR3 here is CASSPRPDTGELFF. The full variable domain, in which reference TRBV11-2 and TRBJ2-2 provide the parts outside the CDR3, is EAGVAQSPRYKIIEKRQSVAFWCNPISGHATLYWYQQILGQGPKLLIQFQNNGVVDDSQLPKDRFSAERLKGVDSTLKIQPAKLEDSAVYLCASSPRPDTGELFFGEGSRLTVL.

This chain links TRBV7-9 with TRBJ1-6. Per the germline V gene, CDR1 is SEHNR and CDR2 is FQNEAQ (reference sequence). The CDR3 runs 15 residues. The chain's CDR3 is CASSPPTETNSPLHF.

This sequence joins TRBV29-1 and TRBJ2-3. The CDR3 has 11 residues. Germline loops: CDR1 SQVTM, CDR2 ANQGSEA. The CDR3 loop reads CSVNIGDTQYF.

The chain recombines TRBV7-2 with TRBJ2-7; with no DNA, the TCRdb D assignment of TRBD2 cannot be verified. This CDR3 contains 15 residues. Germline V gene lookup returns CDR1 SGHTA and CDR2 FQGNSA. The CDR3 spells CASSLGGAGGLEQYF.

The chain recombines TRBV5-1 with TRBJ2-1. Germline V gives CDR1 SGHRS, CDR2 YFSETQ. The CDR3 loop spans 14 amino acids. This chain's CDR3 is CASSLGSWRNEQFF.

CDR3 protein: CASSQAGTGSMYEQFF. The rearrangement joins TRBV4-1 to TRBJ2-1; without DNA, the TCRdb call of TRBD1 cannot be checked. The CDR3 covers 16 residues. The V gene's germline CDR1 is MGHRA and CDR2 YSYEKL.

The chain is built from TRBV4-1 and TRBJ1-1. Germline CDR1 MGHRA, CDR2 YSYEKL. The CDR3 spans 14 residues. The CDR3 spells CASSQVVVNTEAFF.